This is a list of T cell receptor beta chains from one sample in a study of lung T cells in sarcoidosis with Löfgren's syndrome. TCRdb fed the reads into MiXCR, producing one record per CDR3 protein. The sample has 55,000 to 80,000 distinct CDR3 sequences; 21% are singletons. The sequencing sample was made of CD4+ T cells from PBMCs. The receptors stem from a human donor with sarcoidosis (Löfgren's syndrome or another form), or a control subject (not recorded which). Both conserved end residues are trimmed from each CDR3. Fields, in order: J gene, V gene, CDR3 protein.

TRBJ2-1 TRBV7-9 ASSQSRGRSNEQF
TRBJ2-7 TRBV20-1 SARKTTSTYEQY
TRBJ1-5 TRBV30 AWSYGQGSNQPQH
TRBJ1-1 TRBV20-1 SARDRETRTEAF
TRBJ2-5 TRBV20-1 SAPAVQETQY
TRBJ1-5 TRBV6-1 ASVLGAFLSNQPQH
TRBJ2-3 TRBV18 ASSRRADTQY
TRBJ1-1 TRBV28 ASSLSGAGSEAF
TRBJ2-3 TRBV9 ASSVAYTQY
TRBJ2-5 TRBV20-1 SARPSDSQETQY
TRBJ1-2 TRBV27 ASSPQGQKNYGYT
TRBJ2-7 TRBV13 ASSLWRESSYEQY
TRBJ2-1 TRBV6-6 ASSYGGGGNSYNEQF
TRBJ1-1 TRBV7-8 ASSAISHTEAF
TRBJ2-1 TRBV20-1 SAMSGRTDNEQF
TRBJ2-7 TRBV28 ASSQAGTGGEIEQY
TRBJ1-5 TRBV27 ASSSSGQGNQPQH
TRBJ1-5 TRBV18 ASSSSDRENQPQH
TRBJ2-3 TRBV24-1 ATSDSRDYTNTQY
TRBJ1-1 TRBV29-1 SVEGQMNTEAF
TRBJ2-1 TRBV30 AWSLRRTDEQF
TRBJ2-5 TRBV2 ASMSQGGRETQY
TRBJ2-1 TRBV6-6 ASSYSKTRSGSYNEQF
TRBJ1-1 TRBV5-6 ASRGTGGGSTEAF
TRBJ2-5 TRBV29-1 SVRPGPQDQY
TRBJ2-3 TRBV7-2 ASSLVTASTDTQY
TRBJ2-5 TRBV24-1 ATSDRDNHETQY
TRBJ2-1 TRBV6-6 ASSYMRAGGSRNEQF
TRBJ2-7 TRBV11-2 ASSLDSGHLSYEQY
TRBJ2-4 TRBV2 ASSSEGDARRPY
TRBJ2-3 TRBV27 ASSSRTGSVGTDTQY
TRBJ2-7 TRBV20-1 SARDPGTYEQY
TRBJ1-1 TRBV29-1 RVQPRTEKPEAF
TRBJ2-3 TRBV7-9 ASSFIRGSPDTQY
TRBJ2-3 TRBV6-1 ASRSWQRGHADTQY
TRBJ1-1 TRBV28 ASRSQGPGTEAF
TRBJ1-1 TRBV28 ASSSPTEAF
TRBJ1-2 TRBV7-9 ASSSKMGQGLYGYT
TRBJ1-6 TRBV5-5 ASSSKLTATRSSYNSPLH
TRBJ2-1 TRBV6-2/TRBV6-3 ARGAGSYNEQF
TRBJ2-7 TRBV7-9 ASSTDRYEQY
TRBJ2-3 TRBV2 ASRPAGAATDTQY
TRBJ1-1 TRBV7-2 ASSLQGAGNTEAF
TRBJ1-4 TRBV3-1 ASSLFGAATNEKLF
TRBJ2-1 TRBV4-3 ASSQHTGTPTYNGQF
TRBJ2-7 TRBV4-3 ASSQARGLAGGFYEQY
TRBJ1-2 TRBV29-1 SDAGTVDGYT